One sample yielded the 7 T cell receptor beta chains listed below, sequenced in a study of cytomegalovirus exposure and HLA in healthy donors. A multiplex PCR was run with 60 Vbeta primers and 13 Jbeta primers. Assay: immunoSEQ multiplex PCR; the TCRdb copy retains only in-frame clones and omits some. The sample records roughly 110,000 clones, about 75% being singletons. The sample comprised PBMCs. These receptors were obtained from a man between 40 and 49 years old in good health and CMV-seronegative.

The rearrangement links TRBV7-2 to TRBJ2-3, with D possibly TRBD2 on 5 matching bases. Per germline, CDR1 SGHTA and CDR2 FQGNSA. The CDR3 loop spans 14 amino acids. V dropped 4 bases and J dropped 2 bases, with 10 bases sitting between them. The CDR3 coding sequence is TGTGCCAGCAGCTATGCTAGCATCACAGATACGCAGTATTTT. It translates to CASSYASITDTQYF.

This clone was picked up a small number of times. The chain joins TRBV5-1 to TRBJ2-7; 11 bases map to TRBD2. Germline V gives CDR1 SGHRS, CDR2 YFSETQ. J gave up 4 bases and V 2 bases, and 5 bases lay outside the gene matches. CDR3 size: 15 residues. The CDR3: CASSFSGGAQYEQYF. CDR3 bases: TGCGCCAGCAGCTTTAGCGGGGGGGCCCAATACGAGCAGTACTTC.

This clone was found a few times. This sequence joins TRBV6-5 and TRBJ1-1; a weak D match, TRBD1 (5 bases). V gave up 8 bases and J gave up 4 bases, with 8 bases separating them. This CDR3 has 11 amino acids. Per the germline V gene, CDR1 is MNHEY and CDR2 is SVGAGI. In nucleotides, the CDR3 is TGTGCCAGCCGTCAGGGCACTGAAGCTTTCTTT. Encoded protein: CASRQGTEAFF.

The genes are TRBV4-2 and TRBJ2-3; D not resolved. There are 15 residues in the CDR3. CDR1 and CDR2 (germline): LGHNA, YNFKEQ. The V and J ends lost 4 bases and 4 bases respectively, with 15 bases between them. CDR3 sequence: CASSLNYGPSDTQYF. CDR3 bases: TGTGCCAGCAGCCTTAACTACGGCCCTTCAGATACGCAGTATTTT.

This clone was counted only a few times. The V gene is TRBV4-1, the J gene TRBJ1-1, with a possible D match to TRBD1 (5 bases). With 1 base removed from V and 1 base from J, the gap between germline ends came to 13 bases. The CDR3 extends over 16 amino acids. Germline values: CDR1 MGHRA, CDR2 YSYEKL. The CDR3 nucleotides read TGCGCCAGCAGCCAAGCAGGGCAGGGAGGGAACACTGAAGCTTTCTTT. This sequence encodes CASSQAGQGGNTEAFF.

This chain uses TRBV10-1 with TRBJ2-3, with 7 bases aligning to TRBD2. CDR3 length: 17 residues. J lost 0 bases, V lost 0 bases, and 6 bases had no gene match. CDR1 and CDR2 (germline): WNHNN, SYGVQD (reference sequence). The CDR3 here is CASSESPASGSTDTQYF. The CDR3 nucleotides are TGCGCCAGCAGTGAGTCACCGGCTAGCGGCAGCACAGATACGCAGTATTTT.

This clone showed up just a few times. The chain recombines TRBV6-1 with TRBJ1-1; a weak D match, TRBD1 (6 bases). The germline gives CDR1 MNHNS, CDR2 SASEGT. The CDR3 sequence is 13 residues long. Trimming took off 6 bases at V and 0 bases at J, with 8 bases between the two ends. CDR3 sequence reads: CASSGQLNTEAFF. DNA for the CDR3: TGTGCCAGCAGCGGACAGTTGAACACTGAAGCTTTCTTT.